This TCR beta chain originates from a study of T cell changes during pregnancy in multiple sclerosis. Repertoires were generated with immunoSEQ multiplex PCR, while TCRdb's copy carries only in-frame clones and drops some. The sample lists around 80,000 clones, just over 90% occurring once. The CDR3 contains 14 residues. Germline V lookup: CDR1 LNHDA, CDR2 SQIVND (reference sequence). Deletions cut 2 bases from V and 4 bases from J, with 9 bases between. This clonotype originated in a female donor with multiple sclerosis, enrolled in a pregnancy study. The chain links TRBV19 to TRBJ1-5; D not resolved. The input for sequencing was peripheral blood, taken before pregnancy. The CDR3 DNA follows: TGTGCCAGTAGTATACTGGGCAGTAATCAGCCCCAGCATTTT. It translates to CASSILGSNQPQHF.